The clone carrying this T cell receptor beta chain has more than one count but fewer than ten. Its specificity is unknown. The CDR3 has 16 residues. Germline V gives CDR1 SGHRS, CDR2 YFSETQ. With V trimmed by 2 bases and J by 4 bases, 10 bases remained unmatched. The data belong to a study of T-cell memory formation after mild COVID-19. About the research overall: TCR clusters were mostly confined to one donor each. General study points: Among clones contracting day 15 to 85, CD4/CD8 was balanced, whereas later expanders leaned CD4+. Clones which contracted sat mainly in CM and EM if CD4+, and in EMRA if CD8+.

After 5'RACE with constant-segment primers, TCR alpha and TCR beta cDNA libraries carrying sample barcodes and UMIs were obtained. A single record per CDR3 protein comes from TCRdb applying MiXCR to the 5' RACE reads. The profile shows 300,000 to 350,000 distinct CDR3 sequences, 19% of them singletons. The TCR originated in a young man who had mild COVID-19 (a few samples of this study predate the infection). Cell type and time point are not known. The J gene is TRBJ1-1, the V gene TRBV5-1; 8 nucleotides agree with TRBD1. Sequenced material: PBMCs or a T cell subset sorted from them (not recorded which). The CDR3 DNA is TGCGCCAGCAGCTTTCAAAGACAGGGGTTGATCACTGAAGCTTTCTTT. Amino acids: CASSFQRQGLITEAFF.